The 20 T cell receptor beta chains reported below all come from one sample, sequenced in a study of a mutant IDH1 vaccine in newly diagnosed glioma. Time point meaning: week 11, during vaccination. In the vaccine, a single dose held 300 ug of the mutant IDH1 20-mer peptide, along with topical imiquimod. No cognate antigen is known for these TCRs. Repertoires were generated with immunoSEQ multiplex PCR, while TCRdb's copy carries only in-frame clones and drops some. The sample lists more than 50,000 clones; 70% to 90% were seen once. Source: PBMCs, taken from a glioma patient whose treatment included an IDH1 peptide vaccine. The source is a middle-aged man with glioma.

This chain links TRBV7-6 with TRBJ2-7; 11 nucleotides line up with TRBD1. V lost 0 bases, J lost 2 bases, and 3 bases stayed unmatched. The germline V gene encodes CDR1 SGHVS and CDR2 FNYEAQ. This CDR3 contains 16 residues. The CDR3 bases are TGTGCCAGCAGCTTAGCGCCGGGACAGGGGGCCTACGAGCAGTACTTC. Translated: CASSLAPGQGAYEQYF.

CDR3 loop: CASRRREDGYTF. The CDR3 DNA sequence: TGTGCCAGTAGGAGGAGAGAGGATGGCTACACCTTC. This chain uses TRBV19 with TRBJ1-2; no definite D call. The V end was cut by 6 bases, the J end by 6 bases, with 11 bases between. CDR1 and CDR2 (germline): LNHDA, SQIVND (reference sequence). The CDR3 spans 12 residues.

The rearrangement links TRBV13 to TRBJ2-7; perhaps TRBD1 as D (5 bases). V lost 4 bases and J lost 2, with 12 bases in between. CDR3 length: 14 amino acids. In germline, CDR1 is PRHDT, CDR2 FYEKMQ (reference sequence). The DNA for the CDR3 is TGTGCCAGCAGCTCACCCCAGGGAACCTACGAGCAGTACTTC. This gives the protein CASSSPQGTYEQYF.

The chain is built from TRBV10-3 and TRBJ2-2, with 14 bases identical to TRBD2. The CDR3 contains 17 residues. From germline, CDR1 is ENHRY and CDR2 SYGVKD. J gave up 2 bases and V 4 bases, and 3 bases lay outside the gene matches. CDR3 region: CAISGTSGGSNTGELFF. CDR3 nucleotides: TGTGCCATCAGTGGGACTAGCGGGGGGTCAAACACCGGGGAGCTGTTTTTT.

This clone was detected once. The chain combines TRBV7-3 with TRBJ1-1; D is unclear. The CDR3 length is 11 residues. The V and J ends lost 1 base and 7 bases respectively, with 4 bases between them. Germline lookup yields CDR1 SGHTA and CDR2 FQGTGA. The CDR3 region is CASSLRGEAFF. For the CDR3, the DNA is TGTGCCAGCAGCTTAAGGGGTGAAGCTTTCTTT.

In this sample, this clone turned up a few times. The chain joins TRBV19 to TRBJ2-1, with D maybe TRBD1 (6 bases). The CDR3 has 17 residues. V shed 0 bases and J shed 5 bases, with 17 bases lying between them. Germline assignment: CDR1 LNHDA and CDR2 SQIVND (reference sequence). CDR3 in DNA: TGTGCCAGTAGTATAGATTTAGGCGCAGGGGCCCACAATGAGCAGTTCTTC. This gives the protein CASSIDLGAGAHNEQFF.

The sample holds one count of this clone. CDR3 DNA sequence: TGTGCCAGCCACGGGGGTGGTGGCAATCAGCCCCAGCATTTT. Translated: CASHGGGGNQPQHF. The genes are TRBV6-5 and TRBJ1-5; TRBD1 is a possible D gene (5 bases). The CDR3 consists of 14 residues. The germline V and J ends were trimmed by 8 bases and 2 bases, with 13 bases remaining between them. Germline lookup yields CDR1 MNHEY and CDR2 SVGAGI.

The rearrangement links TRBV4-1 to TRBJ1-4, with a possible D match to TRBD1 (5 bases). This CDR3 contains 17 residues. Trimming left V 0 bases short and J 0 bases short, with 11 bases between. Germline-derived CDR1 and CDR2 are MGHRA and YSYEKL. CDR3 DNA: TGCGCCAGCAGCCAAGATTGGGGGGGGGCAACTAATGAAAAACTGTTTTTT. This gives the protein CASSQDWGGATNEKLFF.

Here the CDR3 DNA reads TGTGCCAGCAGCTTAGACAGGCTAAACACCGGGGAGCTGTTTTTT. As protein: CASSLDRLNTGELFF. The chain links TRBV7-2 to TRBJ2-2, with D possibly matching TRBD1 (5 bases). V lost 1 base, J lost 2 bases, and 8 bases lay in between. This CDR3 comprises 15 residues. Germline V gene lookup returns CDR1 SGHTA and CDR2 FQGNSA.

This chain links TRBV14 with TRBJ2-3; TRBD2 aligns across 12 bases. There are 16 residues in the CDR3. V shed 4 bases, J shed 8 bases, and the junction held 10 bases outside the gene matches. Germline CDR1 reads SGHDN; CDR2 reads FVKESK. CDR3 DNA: TGTGCCAGCAGCCGACTAGCGGGGGATCTCTACGGTACGCAGTATTTT. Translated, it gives CASSRLAGDLYGTQYF.

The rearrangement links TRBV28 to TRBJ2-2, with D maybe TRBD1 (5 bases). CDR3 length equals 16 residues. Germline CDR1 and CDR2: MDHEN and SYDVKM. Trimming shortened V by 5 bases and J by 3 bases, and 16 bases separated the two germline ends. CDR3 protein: CASSKITTDYTGELFF. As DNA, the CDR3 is TGTGCCAGCAGTAAGATTACGACAGACTACACCGGGGAGCTGTTTTTT.

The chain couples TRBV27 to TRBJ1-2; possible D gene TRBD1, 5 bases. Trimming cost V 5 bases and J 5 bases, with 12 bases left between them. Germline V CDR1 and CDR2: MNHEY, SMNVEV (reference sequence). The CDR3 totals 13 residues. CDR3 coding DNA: TGTGCCAGCAGTCCACGAGGGGCATATGGCTACACCTTC. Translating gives CASSPRGAYGYTF.

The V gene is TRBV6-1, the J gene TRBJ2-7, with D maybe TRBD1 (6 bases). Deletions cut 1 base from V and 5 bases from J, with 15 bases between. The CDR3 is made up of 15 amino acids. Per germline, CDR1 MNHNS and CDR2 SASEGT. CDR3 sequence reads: CASSEEGFGQNEQYF. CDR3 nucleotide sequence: TGTGCCAGCAGTGAAGAAGGTTTTGGACAGAACGAGCAGTACTTC.

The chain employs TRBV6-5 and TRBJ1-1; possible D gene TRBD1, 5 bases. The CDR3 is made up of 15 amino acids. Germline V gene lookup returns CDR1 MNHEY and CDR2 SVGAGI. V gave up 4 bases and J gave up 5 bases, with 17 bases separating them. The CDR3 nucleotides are TGTGCCAGCAGTTGGGTAGCAGGGTCGAGGACTGAAGCTTTCTTT. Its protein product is CASSWVAGSRTEAFF.

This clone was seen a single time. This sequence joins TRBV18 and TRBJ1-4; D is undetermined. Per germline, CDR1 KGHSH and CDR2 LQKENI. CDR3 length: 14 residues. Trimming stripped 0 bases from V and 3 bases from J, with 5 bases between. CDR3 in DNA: TGTGCCAGCTCACCACCTTGGGCTAATGAAAAACTGTTTTTT. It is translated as CASSPPWANEKLFF.

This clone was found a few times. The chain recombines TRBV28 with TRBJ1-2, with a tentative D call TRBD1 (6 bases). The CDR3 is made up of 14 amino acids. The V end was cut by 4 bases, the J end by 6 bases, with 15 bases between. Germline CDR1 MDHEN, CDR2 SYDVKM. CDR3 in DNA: TGTGCCAGCAGTTCGGCCAGGGGAACTCATGGCTACACCTTC. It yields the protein CASSSARGTHGYTF.

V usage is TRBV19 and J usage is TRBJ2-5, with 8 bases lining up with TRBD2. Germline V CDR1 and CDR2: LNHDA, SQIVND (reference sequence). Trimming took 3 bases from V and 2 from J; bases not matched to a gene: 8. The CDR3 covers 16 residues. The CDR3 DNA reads TGTGCCAGTAGTATTTTTAGCGGGGCAGAACAAGAGACCCAGTACTTC. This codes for CASSIFSGAEQETQYF.

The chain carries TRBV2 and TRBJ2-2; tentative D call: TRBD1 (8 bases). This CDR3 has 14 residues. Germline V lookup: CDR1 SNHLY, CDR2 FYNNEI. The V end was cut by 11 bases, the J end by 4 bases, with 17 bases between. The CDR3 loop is CAFGGTGSTGELFF. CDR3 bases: TGTGCCTTCGGGGGGACAGGCTCCACCGGGGAGCTGTTTTTT.

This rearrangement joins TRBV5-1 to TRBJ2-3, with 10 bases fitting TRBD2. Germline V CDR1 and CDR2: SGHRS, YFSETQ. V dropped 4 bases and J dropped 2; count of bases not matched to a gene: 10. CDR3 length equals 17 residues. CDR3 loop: CASSPGVAGGLTDTQYF. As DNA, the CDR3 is TGCGCCAGCAGCCCTGGGGTAGCGGGGGGCCTCACAGATACGCAGTATTTT.

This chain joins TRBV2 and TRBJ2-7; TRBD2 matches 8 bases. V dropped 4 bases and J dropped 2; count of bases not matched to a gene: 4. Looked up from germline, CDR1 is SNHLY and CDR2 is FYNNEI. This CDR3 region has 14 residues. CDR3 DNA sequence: TGTGCCAGCAGTGGCGGACTAGCAGCCTACGAGCAGTACTTC. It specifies CASSGGLAAYEQYF. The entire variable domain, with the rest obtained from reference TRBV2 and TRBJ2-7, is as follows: EPEVTQTPSHQVTQMGQEVILRCVPISNHLYFYWYRQILGQKVEFLVSFYNNEISEKSEIFDDQFSVERPDGSNFTLKIRSTKLEDSAMYFCASSGGLAAYEQYFGPGTRLTVT.